This TCR beta chain was found in a study of cytomegalovirus exposure and HLA in healthy donors. Study-level findings and limits: An analysis done earlier found most TCR beta V segments productive about 87% or about 30% of the time. Both high specificity and high sensitivity reportedly marked the classifier's diagnosis of cytomegalovirus status.

This clone was detected only once. Its antigen is unknown. Relative to the germline gene, one junction end is altered; a read error may explain this. Amplification used 60 Vbeta primers and 13 Jbeta primers. Original data processing: It was a later analysis that counted 75 million to 90 million unique TCR beta chains, of which 9 million to 13 million were shared. This table comes from immunoSEQ multiplex PCR, and its TCRdb copy is limited to in-frame clones, with some not included. D and trimming come from the DNA, and the V and J calls and clone size come from that table. The top ten hold 5.4% of the sample, which has around 240,000 clones, 82% seen once. Germline V gene lookup returns CDR1 SEHNR and CDR2 FQNEAQ (reference sequence). This CDR3 has 15 residues.

Material: PBMCs. This receptor was identified in a woman between 40 and 50 years old in good health and CMV-seropositive. The chain joins TRBV7-9 to TRBJ1-4; a possible D gene is TRBD1 (5 bases). The CDR3 DNA reads TGTTCCAGCAGCGGCCGACAGCTTAGTAATGAAAAACTGTTTTTT. This gives the protein CSSSGRQLSNEKLFF. Full variable domain (missing parts from reference TRBV7-9 and TRBJ1-4): DTGVSQNPRHKITKRGQNVTFRCDPISEHNRLYWYRQTLGQGPEFLTYFQNEAQLEKSRLLSDRFSAERPKGSFSTLEIQRTEQGDSAMYLCSSSGRQLSNEKLFFGSGTQLSVL.